This TCR beta chain was captured by sequencing in a study of CD8+ T cells in alopecia areata. It was cDNA, reverse transcribed from extracted RNA, that served as the sequencing template. Produced via immunoSEQ multiplex PCR; TCRdb's table is partial and in-frame only. The sample holds roughly 190,000 clones, about three fifths seen once. Treatment meaning: oral pan-JAK inhibitor, 5-10 mg twice daily. Trimming took 7 bases from V and 6 from J; bases not matched to a gene: 4. Per the germline V gene, CDR1 is MNHEY and CDR2 is SMNVEV (reference sequence). This CDR3 region has 13 residues. The chain uses TRBV27 and TRBJ2-1; 9 bases line up with TRBD1. Source: CD4+ T cells sorted from blood, taken at approximately week 49, from a patient treated with tofacitinib. This TCR came from a human donor with alopecia areata. The CDR3 sequence: CASTGTGFNEQFF. The DNA of the CDR3 is TGTGCCAGCACTGGGACAGGGTTCAATGAGCAGTTCTTC.